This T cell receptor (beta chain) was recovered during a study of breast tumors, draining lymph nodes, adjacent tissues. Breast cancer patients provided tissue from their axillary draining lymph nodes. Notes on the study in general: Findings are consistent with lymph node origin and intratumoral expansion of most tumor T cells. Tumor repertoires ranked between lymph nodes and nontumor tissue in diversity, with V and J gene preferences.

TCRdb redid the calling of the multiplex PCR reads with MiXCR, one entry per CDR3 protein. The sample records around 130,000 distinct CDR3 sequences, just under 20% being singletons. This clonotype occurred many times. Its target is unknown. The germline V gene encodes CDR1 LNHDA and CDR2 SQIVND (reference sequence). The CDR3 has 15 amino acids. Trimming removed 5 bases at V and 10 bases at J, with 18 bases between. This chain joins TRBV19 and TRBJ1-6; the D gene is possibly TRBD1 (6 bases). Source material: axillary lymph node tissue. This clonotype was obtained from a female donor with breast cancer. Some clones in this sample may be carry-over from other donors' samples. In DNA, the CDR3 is TGTGCCAGTAGTCCCGGATCTACAGGGCAATCACCCCTCCACTTT. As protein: CASSPGSTGQSPLHF.